These 6 T cell receptor beta chains were sequenced from one sample in a study of T cells in Graves' hyperthyroidism and ophthalmopathy. Amplification yielded TCR beta CDR3 regions, with RNA transcripts as the source. The TCR CDR3 was amplified in a first-round RT-PCR using the HTBI primer set. One entry per CDR3 protein results from TCRdb running MiXCR on the multiplex PCR reads. In the table there are some 600,000 distinct CDR3 sequences, approximately 15% of which are singletons. The source material was blood. The receptor set was obtained from a woman aged 30 to 39 with Graves' hyperthyroidism that later progressed to Graves' ophthalmopathy.

The rearrangement links TRBV6-1 to TRBJ1-1; maybe TRBD1 (6 bases). The CDR3 consists of 16 residues. Trimming cost V 6 bases and J 6 bases, with 23 bases left between them. CDR1 MNHNS and CDR2 SASEGT come from the germline V gene. CDR3 sequence reads: CASSPSRTASNAEAFF. The CDR3 coding sequence is TGTGCCAGCAGCCCCTCGAGGACAGCATCAAACGCTGAAGCTTTCTTT.

This clonotype was seen ten or more times. The chain is built from TRBV11-2 and TRBJ2-5, with TRBD1 identical over 7 bases. The CDR3 covers 14 residues. V dropped 5 bases and J dropped 6; count of bases not matched to a gene: 9. Per germline, CDR1 SGHAT and CDR2 FQNNGV. The CDR3 spells CASSPRNRGQTQYF. The CDR3 nucleotides are TGTGCCAGCAGCCCCAGGAACAGGGGTCAGACCCAGTACTTC.

The chain is built from TRBV28 and TRBJ2-5; possible D gene TRBD1, 8 bases. Germline values: CDR1 MDHEN, CDR2 SYDVKM. Trimming left V 6 bases short and J 4 bases short, with 33 bases between. The CDR3 extends over 20 amino acids. The CDR3 reads CASSTRGGTGGSAIGETQYF. CDR3 in DNA: TGTGCCAGCAGCACCAGGGGGGGGACAGGTGGGTCAGCAATTGGAGAGACCCAGTACTTC.

This clonotype turned up a few times. CDR3 nucleotide sequence: TGTGCCAGCAAGAGACAGGGGACTGGGGCCAACGTCCTGACTTTC. This encodes CASKRQGTGANVLTF. The chain links TRBV6-1 to TRBJ2-6; 8 nucleotides agree with TRBD1. With V trimmed by 7 bases and J by 2 bases, 4 bases remained unmatched. CDR1 and CDR2 (germline): MNHNS, SASEGT. The CDR3 loop spans 15 amino acids.

This sequence joins TRBV3-1 and TRBJ1-1; 7 bases line up with TRBD1. This CDR3 comprises 17 residues. Germline trimming cut 3 bases from V and 3 bases from J; bases unmatched to any gene: 13. Germline CDR1 LGHDT, CDR2 YNNKEL (reference sequence). CDR3 sequence (DNA): TGTGCCAGCAGCCATGGTCTAGGAGACAGGGTGTACACTGAAGCTTTCTTT. It yields the protein CASSHGLGDRVYTEAFF. Together with reference TRBV3-1 and TRBJ1-1, the CDR3 gives the full variable domain: DTAVSQTPKYLVTQMGNDKSIKCEQNLGHDTMYWYKQDSKKFLKIMFSYNNKELIINETVPNRFSPKSPDKAHLNLHINSLELGDSAVYFCASSHGLGDRVYTEAFFGQGTRLTVV.

In its sample, this clonotype was seen many times. The chain employs TRBV7-3 and TRBJ2-3; the D gene is possibly TRBD2 (6 bases). This CDR3 contains 16 residues. Germline V gives CDR1 SGHTA, CDR2 FQGTGA. V was clipped by 5 bases and J by 8 bases, with 23 bases between them. CDR3 nucleotide sequence: TGTGCCAGCAGCCCATACCCAGGGTCTTCCGGGGGTACGCAGTATTTT. This codes for CASSPYPGSSGGTQYF.